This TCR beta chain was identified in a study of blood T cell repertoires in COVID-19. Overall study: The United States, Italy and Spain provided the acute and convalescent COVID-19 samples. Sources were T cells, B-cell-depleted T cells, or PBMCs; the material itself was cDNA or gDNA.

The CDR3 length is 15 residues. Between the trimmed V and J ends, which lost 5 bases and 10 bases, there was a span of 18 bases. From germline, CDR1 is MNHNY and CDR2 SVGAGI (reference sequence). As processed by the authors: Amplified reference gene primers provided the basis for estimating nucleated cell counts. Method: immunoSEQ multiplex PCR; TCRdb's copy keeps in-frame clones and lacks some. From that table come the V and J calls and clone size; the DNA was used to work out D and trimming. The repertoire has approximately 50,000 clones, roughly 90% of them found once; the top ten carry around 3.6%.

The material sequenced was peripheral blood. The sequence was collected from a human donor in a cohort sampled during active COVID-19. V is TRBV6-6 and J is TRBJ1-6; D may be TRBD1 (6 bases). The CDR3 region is CASSPNTGRGSPLHF. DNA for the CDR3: TGTGCCAGCAGTCCGAACACGGGAAGGGGGTCACCCCTCCACTTT.